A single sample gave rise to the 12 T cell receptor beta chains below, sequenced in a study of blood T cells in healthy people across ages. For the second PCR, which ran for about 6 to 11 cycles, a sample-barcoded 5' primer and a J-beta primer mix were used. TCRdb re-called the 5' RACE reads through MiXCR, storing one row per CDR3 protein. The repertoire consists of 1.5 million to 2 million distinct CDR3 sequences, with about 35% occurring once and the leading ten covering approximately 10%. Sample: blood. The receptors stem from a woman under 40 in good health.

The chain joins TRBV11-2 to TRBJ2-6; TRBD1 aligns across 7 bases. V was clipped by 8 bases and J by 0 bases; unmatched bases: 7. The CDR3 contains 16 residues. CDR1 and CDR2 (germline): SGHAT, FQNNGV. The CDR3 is CASDWTGRSGANVLTF. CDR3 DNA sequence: TGTGCCAGCGACTGGACAGGACGCTCTGGGGCCAACGTCCTGACTTTC.

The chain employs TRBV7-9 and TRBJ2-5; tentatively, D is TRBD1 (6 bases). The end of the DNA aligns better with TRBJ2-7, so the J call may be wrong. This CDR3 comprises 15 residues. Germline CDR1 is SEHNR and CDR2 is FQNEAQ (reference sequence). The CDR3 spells CASSSGLDSWDEQYF. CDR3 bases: TGTGCCAGCAGCTCGGGATTGGACAGCTGGGACGAGCAGTACTTC.

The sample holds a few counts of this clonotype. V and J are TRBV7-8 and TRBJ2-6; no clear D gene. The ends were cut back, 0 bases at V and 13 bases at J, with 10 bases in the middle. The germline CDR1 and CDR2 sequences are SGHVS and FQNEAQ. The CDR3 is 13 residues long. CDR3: CASSLATPWVLTF. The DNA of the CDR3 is TGTGCCAGCAGCTTAGCGACGCCTTGGGTCCTGACTTTC.

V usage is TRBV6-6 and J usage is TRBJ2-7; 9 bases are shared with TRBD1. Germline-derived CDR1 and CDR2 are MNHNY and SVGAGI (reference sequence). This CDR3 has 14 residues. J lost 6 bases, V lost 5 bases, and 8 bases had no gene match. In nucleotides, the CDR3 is TGTGCCAGCAGTAAGTACCGGGACAGGGTCGAGCAGTACTTC. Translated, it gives CASSKYRDRVEQYF.

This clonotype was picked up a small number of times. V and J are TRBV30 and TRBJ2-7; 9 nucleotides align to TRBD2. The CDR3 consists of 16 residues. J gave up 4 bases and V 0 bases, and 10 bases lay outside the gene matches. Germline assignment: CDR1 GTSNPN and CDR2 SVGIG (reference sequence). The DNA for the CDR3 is TGTGCCTGGAGTGTATGGCGGCTAGCGGGAAGTTACGAGCAGTACTTC. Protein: CAWSVWRLAGSYEQYF.

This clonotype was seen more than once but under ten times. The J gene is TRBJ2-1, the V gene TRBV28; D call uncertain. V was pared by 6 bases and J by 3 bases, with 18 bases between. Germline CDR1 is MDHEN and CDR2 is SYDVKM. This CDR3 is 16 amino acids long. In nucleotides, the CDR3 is TGTGCCAGCAGCTATTTCGGGCCAGCAAACTACAATGAGCAGTTCTTC. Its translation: CASSYFGPANYNEQFF. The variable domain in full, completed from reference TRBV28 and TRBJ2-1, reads DVKVTQSSRYLVKRTGEKVFLECVQDMDHENMFWYRQDPGLGLRLIYFSYDVKMKEKGDIPEGYSVSREKKERFSLILESASTNQTSMYLCASSYFGPANYNEQFFGPGTRLTVL.

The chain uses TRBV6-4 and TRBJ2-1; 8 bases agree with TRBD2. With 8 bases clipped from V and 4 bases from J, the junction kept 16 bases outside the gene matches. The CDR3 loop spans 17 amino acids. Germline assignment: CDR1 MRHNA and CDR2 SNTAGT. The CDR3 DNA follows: TGTGCCAGCCCAACCCTGGGGTGGCGGGAGGTTTACAATGAGCAGTTCTTC. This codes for CASPTLGWREVYNEQFF.

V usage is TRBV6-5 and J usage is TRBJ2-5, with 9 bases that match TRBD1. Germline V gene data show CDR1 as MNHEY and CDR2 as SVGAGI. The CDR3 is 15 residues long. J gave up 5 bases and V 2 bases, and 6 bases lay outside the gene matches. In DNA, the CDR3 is TGTGCCAGCAGTTACCAACAGGGGGCTGGGGAGACCCAGTACTTC. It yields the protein CASSYQQGAGETQYF.

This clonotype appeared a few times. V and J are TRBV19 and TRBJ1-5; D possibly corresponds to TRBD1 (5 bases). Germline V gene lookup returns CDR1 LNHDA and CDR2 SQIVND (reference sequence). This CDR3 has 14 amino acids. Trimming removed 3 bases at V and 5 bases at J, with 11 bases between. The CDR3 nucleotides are TGTGCCAGTAGTATTGGGGCGACTTATCAGCCCCAGCATTTT. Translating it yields CASSIGATYQPQHF.

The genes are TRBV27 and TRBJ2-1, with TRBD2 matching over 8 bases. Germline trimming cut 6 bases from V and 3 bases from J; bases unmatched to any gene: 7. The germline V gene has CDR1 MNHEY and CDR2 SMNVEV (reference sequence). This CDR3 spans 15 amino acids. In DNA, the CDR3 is TGTGCCAGCAGACTAACTAGCGGAGGCTACAATGAGCAGTTCTTC. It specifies CASRLTSGGYNEQFF.

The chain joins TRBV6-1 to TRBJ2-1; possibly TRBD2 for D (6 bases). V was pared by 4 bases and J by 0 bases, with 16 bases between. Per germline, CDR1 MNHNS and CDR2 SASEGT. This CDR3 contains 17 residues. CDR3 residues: CASSGRGRPSSYNEQFF. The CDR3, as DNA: TGTGCCAGCAGTGGGCGGGGACGGCCGAGCTCCTACAATGAGCAGTTCTTC.

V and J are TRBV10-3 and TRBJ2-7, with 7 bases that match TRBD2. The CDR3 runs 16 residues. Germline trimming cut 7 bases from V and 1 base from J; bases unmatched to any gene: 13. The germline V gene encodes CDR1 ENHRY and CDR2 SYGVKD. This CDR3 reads CAIKGGNSPASYEQYF. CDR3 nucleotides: TGTGCCATCAAGGGAGGGAACAGCCCGGCGTCCTACGAGCAGTACTTC.